These 21 T cell receptor beta chains were all obtained from the same sample, sequenced in a study of T cells after yellow fever vaccination (dated by TCRdb to about 2019). This specimen's treatment or condition label, per the study, means: live attenuated yellow fever vaccine strain. Receptors were amplified or captured by 5' RACE. Sequenced using an Illumina NovaSeq 6000. The public sequencing data were trimmed at Q25 with fastp and processed into clonotypes with MiXCR by TCRdb, which kept only in-frame beta chains. When rows share a CDR3 protein, they turn into one entry using the most common DNA and genes. The sample has hundreds of thousands of distinct CDR3 sequences on record, roughly an eighth of them singletons. Of the sample, roughly 3% is held by the ten largest clones. The specimen was CD4+ T cells sorted from PBMCs, collected 15 days after the yellow fever booster vaccination. These receptors all come from a man younger than 30 who received the YFV17D yellow fever vaccine.

The CDR3 here is CASSGVGNTEAFF. The CDR3 region has the DNA TGTGCCAGCAGTGGGGTGGGGAACACTGAAGCTTTCTTT. The V and J genes are TRBV6-1 and TRBJ1-1; D remains ambiguous. The germline gives CDR1 MNHNS, CDR2 SASEGT. The V gene lost 4 bases and the J gene lost 1 base, with 7 bases spanning the gap. The CDR3 runs 13 residues.

This clonotype was counted between two and nine times. The chain couples TRBV10-3 to TRBJ1-5; 9 bases match TRBD1. This CDR3 is 16 amino acids long. V shed 0 bases and J 6 bases; nucleotides not matched to a gene: 6. Germline V gives CDR1 ENHRY, CDR2 SYGVKD. This CDR3 is CAISESRGQGGQPQHF. The CDR3 bases are TGTGCCATCAGTGAGTCGAGGGGACAGGGAGGTCAGCCCCAGCATTTT.

This clonotype was recorded a few times. The chain combines TRBV12-5 with TRBJ1-3; D call uncertain. The ends were cut back, 10 bases at V and 2 bases at J, with 15 bases in the middle. The CDR3 length is 14 residues. Germline loops: CDR1 LGHNT, CDR2 FRNRAP. The CDR3 loop is CATSSRPPGNTIYF. For the CDR3, the DNA is TGTGCTACCTCTTCGCGGCCTCCTGGAAACACCATATATTTT.

A few counts support this clonotype. This chain uses TRBV5-5 with TRBJ2-3; 7 bases agree with TRBD2. This CDR3 contains 14 residues. Trimming at V came to 0 bases and at J to 5 bases, leaving 3 bases not matched to a gene. The germline V gene has CDR1 SGHKS and CDR2 YYEKEE (reference sequence). CDR3 sequence reads: CASSLAGGIDTQYF. CDR3 in DNA: TGTGCCAGCAGCTTGGCGGGGGGAATAGATACGCAGTATTTT.

The V gene is TRBV19, the J gene TRBJ2-1, with D perhaps matching TRBD1 or TRBD2 (6 bases each). Trimming removed 2 bases from V and 8 bases from J, with 13 bases in between. In germline, CDR1 is LNHDA, CDR2 SQIVND (reference sequence). There are 14 residues in the CDR3. CDR3 coding DNA: TGTGCCAGTAGTATATCCGGGGGCAGGGATGAGCAGTTCTTC. Its protein product is CASSISGGRDEQFF.

The gene calls are TRBV9 and TRBJ1-1; possible D gene TRBD1, 5 bases. The CDR3 loop spans 14 amino acids. V lost 4 bases, J lost 6 bases, and 16 bases lay in between. Germline CDR1 is SGDLS and CDR2 is YYNGEE. CDR3 bases: TGTGCCAGCAGCTCTACCGGGAGGGGCCCTGAAGCTTTCTTT. Translating it yields CASSSTGRGPEAFF.

This clonotype has just a few counts. The rearrangement links TRBV6-5 to TRBJ2-7; 9 nucleotides align to TRBD1. Trimming cost V 6 bases and J 1 base; bases outside gene matches: 7. Germline V gives CDR1 MNHEY, CDR2 SVGAGI. The CDR3 length is 15 residues. DNA for the CDR3: TGTGCCAGCAGCAAGGGACAGGGCGGTTCCTACGAGCAGTACTTC. As protein: CASSKGQGGSYEQYF.

The genes are TRBV6-5 and TRBJ2-2, with D perhaps matching TRBD1 or TRBD2 (5 bases each). Germline V gene data show CDR1 as MNHEY and CDR2 as SVGAGI. V lost 2 bases and J 7 bases, leaving 11 bases between the germline ends. The CDR3 extends over 14 amino acids. CDR3 sequence (DNA): TGTGCCAGCAGTTACGAGGGGCAAGACGGGGAGCTGTTTTTT. Protein sequence: CASSYEGQDGELFF.

This clonotype was picked up a small number of times. The chain recombines TRBV9 with TRBJ1-5, with no clear D. The CDR3 extends over 17 amino acids. The germline CDR1 and CDR2 sequences are SGDLS and YYNGEE. V was clipped by 3 bases and J by 0 bases, with 16 bases between them. CDR3 residues: CASSAGTESLSNQPQHF. CDR3 nucleotides: TGTGCCAGCAGCGCGGGCACTGAGTCGCTTAGCAATCAGCCCCAGCATTTT.

J is TRBJ2-2 and V is TRBV20-1; D gene uncertain. Germline V gives CDR1 DFQATT, CDR2 SNEGSKA (reference sequence). The CDR3 length is 11 residues. Trimming removed 5 bases at V and 8 bases at J, with 9 bases between. The CDR3, as DNA: TGCAGTGCTCCGCGGATGGGGGAGCTGTTTTTT. Translated, it gives CSAPRMGELFF.

V is TRBV5-1 and J is TRBJ2-6; the D is unclear. The V gene lost 1 base and the J gene lost 3 bases, with 8 bases spanning the gap. CDR1 SGHRS and CDR2 YFSETQ come from the germline V gene. The CDR3 has 15 amino acids. For the CDR3, the DNA is TGCGCCAGCAGCTTGAGGGAATATGGGGCCAACGTCCTGACTTTC. It codes for CASSLREYGANVLTF.

CDR3 bases: TGTGCCAGCAGCTTAGCTTCCAGGGGAACAGATACGCAGTATTTT. Its translation is CASSLASRGTDTQYF. The chain links TRBV7-9 to TRBJ2-3; D possibly corresponds to TRBD1 (6 bases). Germline V gene sequence: CDR1 SEHNR, CDR2 FQNEAQ (reference sequence). The CDR3 is 15 amino acids. Trimming shortened V by 0 bases and J by 3 bases, and 10 bases separated the two germline ends.

This clonotype has just a few counts. V usage is TRBV5-4 and J usage is TRBJ1-1; a weak D match, TRBD1 (6 bases). The CDR3 runs 13 residues. Germline CDR1 SGHNT, CDR2 YYREEE (reference sequence). The ends were cut back, 1 base at V and 7 bases at J, with 11 bases in the middle. The CDR3 here is CASSLTGIHEAFF. The CDR3 nucleotides read TGTGCCAGCAGCTTGACAGGGATCCATGAAGCTTTCTTT.

The chain joins TRBV6-1 to TRBJ1-2; possible D gene TRBD1, 5 bases. The germline V gene has CDR1 MNHNS and CDR2 SASEGT. The CDR3 covers 12 residues. Trimming stripped 6 bases from V and 8 bases from J, with 13 bases between. CDR3 region: CASRGRDLGYTF. The CDR3 DNA reads as TGTGCCAGCAGAGGCAGGGATTTGGGCTACACCTTC.

The chain links TRBV25-1 to TRBJ2-5; D perhaps matches TRBD1 (6 bases). This CDR3 is built from 13 residues. Trimming left V 10 bases short and J 5 bases short, with 17 bases between. Germline CDR1 is MGHDK and CDR2 is SYGVNS. The CDR3 is CATTDSPRETQYF. The CDR3 DNA follows: TGTGCCACCACGGACAGTCCCCGGGAGACCCAGTACTTC. Drawing the rest from reference TRBV25-1 and TRBJ2-5, the complete variable domain is EADIYQTPRYLVIGTGKKITLECSQTMGHDKMYWYQQDPGMELHLIHYSYGVNSTEKGDLSSESTVSRIRTEHFPLTLESARPSHTSQYLCATTDSPRETQYFGPGTRLLVL.

This clonotype was seen a few times. At one of its ends the junction is not consistent with the germline gene, which may arise from a read error. The chain uses TRBV12-3 or TRBV12-4 and TRBJ1-2; weak D call: TRBD1 (5 bases). The CDR3 is 12 residues long. Here the CDR3 DNA reads TGTGCCAGCAGCTTAGACAGTAATGGCTACACCTTC. Its protein is CASSLDSNGYTF.

This chain links TRBV5-1 with TRBJ2-6; TRBD1 matches 10 bases. In germline, CDR1 is SGHRS, CDR2 YFSETQ. With 4 bases clipped from V and 0 bases from J, the junction kept 4 bases outside the gene matches. This CDR3 has 17 amino acids. The CDR3 sequence is CASSPGQGDSGANVLTF. CDR3 nucleotide sequence: TGCGCCAGCAGCCCCGGACAGGGGGACTCTGGGGCCAACGTCCTGACTTTC.

This clonotype was seen many times. V is TRBV12-3 or TRBV12-4 and J is TRBJ1-1; D uncertain. This CDR3 comprises 14 residues. V was cut by 3 bases and J by 1 base, with 9 bases left in between. CDR3 DNA: TGTGCCAGCAGTTTGCGGCACCAGAACACTGAAGCTTTCTTT. It yields the protein CASSLRHQNTEAFF.

The J gene is TRBJ1-1, the V gene TRBV16; TRBD1 might be the D (6 bases). Germline V gene sequence: CDR1 KGHSY, CDR2 FQNENV. CDR3 length: 19 residues. The V and J ends lost 5 bases and 0 bases respectively, with 25 bases between them. The CDR3 DNA follows: TGTGCCAGCAGCACGGACCTAACAGGGTACTTGGTAATGAACACTGAAGCTTTCTTT. Translating it yields CASSTDLTGYLVMNTEAFF.

The table lists this clonotype with many counts. The chain combines TRBV15 with TRBJ2-5; a weak D match, TRBD2 (5 bases). There are 14 residues in the CDR3. Trimming removed 1 base from V and 2 bases from J, with 8 bases in between. Germline-derived CDR1 and CDR2 are LNHNV and YYDKDF (reference sequence). DNA of the CDR3: TGTGCCACCAGCAGAGTAGCGAATCAAGAGACCCAGTACTTC. It translates to CATSRVANQETQYF.

This clonotype has more than one count but fewer than ten. The chain couples TRBV7-9 to TRBJ2-3; D not resolved. The CDR3 is 13 amino acids. Deletions cut 1 base from V and 6 bases from J, with 8 bases between. Germline V lookup: CDR1 SEHNR, CDR2 FQNEAQ (reference sequence). CDR3 loop: CASSLETSDTQYF. The CDR3 nucleotides are TGTGCCAGCAGCTTAGAGACTTCGGATACGCAGTATTTT.